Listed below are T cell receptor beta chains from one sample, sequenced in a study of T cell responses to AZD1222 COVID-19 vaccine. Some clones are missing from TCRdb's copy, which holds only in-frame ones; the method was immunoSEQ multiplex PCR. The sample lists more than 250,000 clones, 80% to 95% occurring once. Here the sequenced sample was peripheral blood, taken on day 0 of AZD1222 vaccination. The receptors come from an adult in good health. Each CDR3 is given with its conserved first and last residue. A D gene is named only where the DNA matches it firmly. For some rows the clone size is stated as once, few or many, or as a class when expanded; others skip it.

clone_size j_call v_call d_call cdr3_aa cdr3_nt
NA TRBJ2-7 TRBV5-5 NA CASSLERDFPLWEQYF TGTGCCAGCAGCTTGGAACGGGACTTTCCGTTATGGGAGCAGTACTTC
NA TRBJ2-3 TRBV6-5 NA CASSRVGRTDTQYF TGTGCCAGCAGTCGAGTAGGCCGCACAGATACGCAGTATTTT
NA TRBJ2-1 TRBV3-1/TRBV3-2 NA CASSQDRQVPEQFF TGTGCCAGCAGCCAAGATCGGCAGGTTCCGGAGCAGTTCTTC
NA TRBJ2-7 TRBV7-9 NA CASSLQGGEQYF TGTGCCAGCAGCTTACAGGGGGGCGAGCAGTACTTC
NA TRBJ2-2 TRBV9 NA CASSVGPPGTGELFF TGTGCCAGCAGCGTGGGACCACCTGGCACCGGGGAGCTGTTTTTT
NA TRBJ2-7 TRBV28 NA CASSLTLGTYF TGTGCCAGCAGTTTAACTCTGGGGACCTACTTC
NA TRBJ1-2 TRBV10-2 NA CASRTDSYGYTF TGCGCCAGCAGAACCGACAGCTATGGCTACACCTTC
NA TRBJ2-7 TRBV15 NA CATSSGDRLVYEQYF TGTGCCACCAGCTCCGGCGACAGGTTAGTCTACGAGCAGTACTTC
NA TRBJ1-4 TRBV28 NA CASSLLGGPGEKLFF TGTGCCAGCAGTTTATTGGGGGGGCCTGGAGAAAAACTGTTTTTT
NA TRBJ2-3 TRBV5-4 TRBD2 CASSRTSGASDTQYF TGTGCCAGCAGTCGGACTAGCGGGGCTTCAGATACGCAGTATTTT
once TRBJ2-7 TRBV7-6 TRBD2 CASSSPPDGEGSYEQYF TGTGCCAGCAGCTCTCCGCCAGACGGGGAGGGATCCTACGAGCAGTACTTC
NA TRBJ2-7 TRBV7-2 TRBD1 CASSGQGASYEQYF TGTGCCAGCAGCGGACAGGGGGCGAGCTACGAGCAGTACTTC
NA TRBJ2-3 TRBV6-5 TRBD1 CASSYQGQSTDTQYF TGTGCCAGCAGTTACCAGGGACAGAGCACAGATACGCAGTATTTT
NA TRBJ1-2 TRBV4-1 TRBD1 CASSPSLDREPFYGYTF TGCGCCAGCAGCCCTTCTCTGGACAGGGAGCCTTTCTATGGCTACACCTTC
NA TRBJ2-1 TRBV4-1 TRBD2 CASSQLTGGYNEQFF TGCGCCAGCAGCCAATTAACCGGGGGGTACAATGAGCAGTTCTTC
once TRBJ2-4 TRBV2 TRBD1 CASSDDWTGGFQYF TGTGCCAGCAGCGACGATTGGACAGGCGGATTTCAGTACTTC
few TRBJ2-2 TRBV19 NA CASSIVTDAGELFF TGTGCCAGTAGTATAGTAACAGACGCCGGGGAGCTGTTTTTT
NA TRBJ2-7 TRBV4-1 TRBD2 CASSQSGLAGPYEQYF TGCGCCAGCAGCCAATCGGGACTAGCGGGGCCTTACGAGCAGTACTTC
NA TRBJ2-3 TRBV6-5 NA CASSYLGQTDTQYF TGTGCCAGCAGTTACTTGGGACAAACAGATACGCAGTATTTT
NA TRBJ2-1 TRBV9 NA CASSVGISSYNEQFF TGTGCCAGCAGCGTAGGGATCTCATCCTACAATGAGCAGTTCTTC
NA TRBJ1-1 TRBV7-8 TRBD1 CASSSQGVETEAFF TGTGCCAGCAGCTCCCAGGGGGTTGAGACTGAAGCTTTCTTT
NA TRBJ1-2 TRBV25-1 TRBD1 CASSELGTGGAGYGYTF TGTGCCAGCAGTGAACTCGGGACAGGGGGCGCTGGCTATGGCTACACCTTC
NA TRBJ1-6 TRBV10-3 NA CAIRIRIPDSPLHF TGTGCCATCAGGATCCGTATTCCAGATTCACCCCTCCACTTT
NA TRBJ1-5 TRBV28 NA CASSFDRRSNQPQHF TGTGCCAGCAGTTTCGACAGGAGGAGCAATCAGCCCCAGCATTTT
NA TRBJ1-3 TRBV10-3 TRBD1 CAIRGQATSGNTIYF TGTGCCATCAGGGGACAGGCGACCTCTGGAAACACCATATATTTT
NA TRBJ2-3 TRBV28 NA CASSSSGFYTQYF TGTGCCAGCAGCTCAAGTGGCTTCTATACGCAGTATTTT
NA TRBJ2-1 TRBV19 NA CASSIGSRISQFF TGTGCCAGTAGTATAGGGTCTAGGATATCCCAGTTCTTC
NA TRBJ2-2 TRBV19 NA CASIGQITGELFF TGTGCCAGTATAGGCCAGATTACCGGGGAGCTGTTTTTT
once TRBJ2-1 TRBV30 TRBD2 CAWSQPTSGRNEQFF TGTGCCTGGAGCCAACCCACTAGCGGTAGGAATGAGCAGTTCTTC
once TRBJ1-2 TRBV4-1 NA CASSQGGVLNYGYTF TGCGCCAGCAGCCAAGGGGGAGTCCTTAACTATGGCTACACCTTC
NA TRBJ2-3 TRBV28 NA CASCPQGIDTQYF TGTGCCAGCTGTCCCCAGGGGATAGATACGCAGTATTTT
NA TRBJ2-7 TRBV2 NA CASSLANEQYF TGTGCCAGCAGTCTAGCCAACGAGCAGTACTTC
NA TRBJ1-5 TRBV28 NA CASSPTVTNQPQHF TGTGCCAGCAGCCCGACAGTGACCAATCAGCCCCAGCATTTT
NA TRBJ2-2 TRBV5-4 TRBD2 CASSAGLVRDTGELFF TGTGCCAGCAGCGCAGGACTAGTGCGGGACACCGGGGAGCTGTTTTTT
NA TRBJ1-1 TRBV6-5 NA CASSRDWGTEAFF TGTGCCAGCAGTCGGGACTGGGGTACTGAAGCTTTCTTT
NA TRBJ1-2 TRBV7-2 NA CASSTRGQGNYGYTF TGTGCCAGCAGTACCCGAGGGCAGGGGAACTATGGCTACACCTTC
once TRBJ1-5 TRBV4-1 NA CASSQDFWGGAGNQPQHF TGCGCCAGCAGCCAAGATTTTTGGGGGGGCGCCGGCAATCAGCCCCAGCATTTT
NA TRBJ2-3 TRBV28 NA CASSSRPDTQYF TGTGCCAGCAGTTCCCGGCCAGATACGCAGTATTTT
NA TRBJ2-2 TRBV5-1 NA CASSLAVRTTGELFF TGCGCCAGCAGCTTGGCGGTCCGAACCACCGGGGAGCTGTTTTTT
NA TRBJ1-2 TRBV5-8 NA CASSLADRYYTF TGTGCCAGCAGCTTGGCGGACAGATACTACACCTTC
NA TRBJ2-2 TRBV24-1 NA CATSERGAGTGELFF TGTGCCACCAGTGAGAGGGGTGCGGGCACCGGGGAGCTGTTTTTT
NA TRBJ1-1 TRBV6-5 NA CASSSVGAMNTEAFF TGTGCCAGCAGTTCCGTTGGGGCAATGAACACTGAAGCTTTCTTT
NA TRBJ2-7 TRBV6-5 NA CASSQLPYEQYF TGTGCCAGCAGTCAACTTCCCTACGAGCAGTACTTC
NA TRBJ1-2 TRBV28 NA CASRQGTSYGYTF TGTGCCAGCAGGCAGGGGACTAGCTATGGCTACACCTTC
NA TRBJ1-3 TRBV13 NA CASSGPSVSGNTIYF TGTGCCAGCAGCGGGCCTTCAGTCTCTGGAAACACCATATATTTT
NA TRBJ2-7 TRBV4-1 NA CASSQVGGVIEQYF TGCGCCAGCAGCCAAGTAGGGGGGGTTATCGAGCAGTACTTC
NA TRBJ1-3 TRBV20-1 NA CSASGLGTPYSAGNTIYF TGCAGTGCTAGTGGCCTTGGGACTCCTTATTCCGCTGGAAACACCATATATTTT
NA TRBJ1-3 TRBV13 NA CASSLFWSGNTIYF TGTGCCAGCAGCTTATTCTGGAGTGGAAACACCATATATTTT
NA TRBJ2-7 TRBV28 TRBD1 CASRPTGSSSYEQYF TGTGCCAGCAGGCCGACAGGGTCGAGCTCCTACGAGCAGTACTTC
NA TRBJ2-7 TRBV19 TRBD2 CASSTTSGRSGEQYF TGTGCCAGTAGTACTACTAGCGGGAGGTCTGGCGAGCAGTACTTC
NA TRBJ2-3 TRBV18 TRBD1 CASSPYRGQGDLDTQYF TGTGCCAGCTCACCGTATAGAGGACAGGGGGATTTAGATACGCAGTATTTT
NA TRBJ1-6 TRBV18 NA CASSPWQAKDNSPLHF TGTGCCAGCTCACCATGGCAGGCTAAGGATAATTCACCCCTCCACTTT
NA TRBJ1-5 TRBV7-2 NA CASSFAQLKNQPQHF TGTGCCAGCAGCTTCGCACAGCTAAAAAATCAGCCCCAGCATTTT
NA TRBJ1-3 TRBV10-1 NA CASSDDRAGNTIYF TGCGCCAGCAGCGATGACAGAGCTGGAAACACCATATATTTT
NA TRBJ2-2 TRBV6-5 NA CASLRGGGSGGELFF TGTGCCAGCCTCAGGGGAGGGGGCAGCGGCGGGGAGCTGTTTTTT
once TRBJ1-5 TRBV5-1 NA CASSFNRDQPQHF TGCGCCAGCAGCTTTAACAGGGATCAGCCCCAGCATTTT
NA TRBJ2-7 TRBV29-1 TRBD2 CSVERLLAGEEQYF TGCAGCGTTGAAAGGCTACTAGCGGGAGAGGAGCAGTACTTC